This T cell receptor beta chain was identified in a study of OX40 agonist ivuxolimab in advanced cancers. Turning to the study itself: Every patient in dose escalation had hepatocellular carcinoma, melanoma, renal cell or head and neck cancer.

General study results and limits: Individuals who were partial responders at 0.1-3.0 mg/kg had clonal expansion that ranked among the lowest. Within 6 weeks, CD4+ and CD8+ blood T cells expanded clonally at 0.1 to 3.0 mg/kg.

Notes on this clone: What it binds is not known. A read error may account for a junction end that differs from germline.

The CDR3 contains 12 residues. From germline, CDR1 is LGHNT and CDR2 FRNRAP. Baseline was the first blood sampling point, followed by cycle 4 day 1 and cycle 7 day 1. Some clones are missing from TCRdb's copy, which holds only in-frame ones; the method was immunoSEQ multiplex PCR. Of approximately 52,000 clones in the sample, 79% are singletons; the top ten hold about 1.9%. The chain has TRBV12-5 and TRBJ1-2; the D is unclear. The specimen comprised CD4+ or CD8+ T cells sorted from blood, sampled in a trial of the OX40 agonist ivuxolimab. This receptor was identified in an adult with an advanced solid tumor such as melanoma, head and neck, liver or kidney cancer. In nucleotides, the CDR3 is TGTGCTAGTGGTTTGGACAACTATGGCTGCACCTTC. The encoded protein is CASGLDNYGCTF.